This T cell receptor (beta chain) is from a study of tumor-infiltrating lymphocytes in localized non-small cell lung cancer. V shed 1 base and J shed 4 bases, with 10 bases lying between them. This CDR3 spans 14 amino acids. Per germline, CDR1 SGHTA and CDR2 FQGNSA. A remark on this clone: No antigen is known for it.

Study-wide points: Tumor T-cell fraction was not associated with recurrence-free survival. Only some patients had TCR sequencing, depending on available tissue. Tumors had more T cell infiltration than uninvolved lung, per TCRbeta sequencing and CD3 counts. Different pieces of the same tissue went to different assays, confounding technical variation with intratumor heterogeneity.

Assay: immunoSEQ multiplex PCR; the TCRdb copy retains only in-frame clones and omits some. In the table there are 17,000 or so clones, roughly four fifths of which are singletons. The chain links TRBV7-2 to TRBJ1-2; no clear D gene. This receptor was taken from a human donor with non-small cell lung cancer. Sequenced input: lung tumor tissue. CDR3 nucleotide sequence: TGTGCCAGCAGCTTAGAAGGTATAGCCTATGGCTACACCTTC. Its protein product is CASSLEGIAYGYTF.